Below, 30 T cell receptor beta chains from the same sample are listed, as sequenced in a study of cytomegalovirus exposure and HLA in healthy donors. The study ran its PCR with 60 Vbeta and 13 Jbeta primers. The method was immunoSEQ multiplex PCR; TCRdb's version includes in-frame clones alone and lacks a portion of them. The sample yields roughly 170,000 clones, 65% to 90% seen once. The sequenced sample was PBMCs. The receptors shown here come from a girl aged 2 to 10 in good health and CMV-seropositive.

The rearrangement links TRBV25-1 to TRBJ1-6; the D gene is possibly TRBD1 (6 bases). This CDR3 has 14 amino acids. Trimming removed 4 bases from V and 5 bases from J, with 9 bases in between. Germline CDR1 reads MGHDK; CDR2 reads SYGVNS. CDR3: CASSAGTNNSPLHF. The CDR3 nucleotides are TGTGCCAGCAGTGCCGGGACAAATAATTCACCCCTCCACTTT.

This chain uses TRBV30 with TRBJ2-1; 9 bases are shared with TRBD2. V lost 3 bases, J lost 10 bases, and 7 bases stayed unmatched. The length of the CDR3 is 13 residues. CDR1 and CDR2 from the germline V gene are GTSNPN and SVGIG (reference sequence). The CDR3 DNA is TGTGCCTGGAGCCAAAACCTAGCGGGGGAGCAGTTCTTC. This translates into CAWSQNLAGEQFF.

In DNA form, the CDR3 reads TGCGCCAGCAGCCAAGGCGACAGGGGTGGATTCGAGCAGTACTTC. It encodes CASSQGDRGGFEQYF. V usage is TRBV4-1 and J usage is TRBJ2-7; 8 bases agree with TRBD1. Looked up from germline, CDR1 is MGHRA and CDR2 is YSYEKL. The CDR3 has 15 residues. V lost 1 base, J lost 6 bases, and 8 bases stayed unmatched.

This clone was detected a few times. The chain employs TRBV5-1 and TRBJ1-2; no reliable D call. V was clipped by 0 bases and J by 1 base, with 7 bases between them. From germline, CDR1 is SGHRS and CDR2 YFSETQ. CDR3 length equals 14 residues. The CDR3 loop reads CASSLGLLNYGYTF. Here the CDR3 DNA reads TGCGCCAGCAGCTTGGGTCTACTTAACTATGGCTACACCTTC.

The chain couples TRBV6-1 to TRBJ1-2; D gene uncertain. Germline CDR1 and CDR2: MNHNS and SASEGT. V dropped 2 bases and J dropped 0 bases, with 7 bases sitting between them. The CDR3 has 14 residues. CDR3 residues: CASSELNSNYGYTF. The DNA of the CDR3 is TGTGCCAGCAGTGAACTAAACTCTAACTATGGCTACACCTTC.

This clone was picked up one time. The rearrangement joins TRBV9 to TRBJ2-2; a possible D gene is TRBD2 (5 bases). Trimming cost V 0 bases and J 6 bases, with 9 bases left between them. The CDR3 covers 14 residues. The germline gives CDR1 SGDLS, CDR2 YYNGEE. This CDR3 reads CASSVVGGAGELFF. The CDR3 bases are TGTGCCAGCAGCGTAGTAGGAGGAGCCGGGGAGCTGTTTTTT. Combining the CDR3 with reference TRBV9 and TRBJ2-2 gives the whole variable domain DSGVTQTPKHLITATGQRVTLRCSPRSGDLSVYWYQQSLDQGLQFLIQYYNGEERAKGNILERFSAQQFPDLHSELNLSSLELGDSALYFCASSVVGGAGELFFGEGSRLTVL.

This clone was counted a single time. V and J are TRBV4-1 and TRBJ1-1; a weak D match, TRBD1 (5 bases). Per germline, CDR1 MGHRA and CDR2 YSYEKL. V gave up 1 base and J gave up 5 bases, with 14 bases separating them. This CDR3 region has 15 residues. CDR3: CASSQVTTGWTEAFF. The CDR3 DNA reads as TGCGCCAGCAGCCAAGTAACAACAGGTTGGACTGAAGCTTTCTTT.

The chain is built from TRBV5-5 and TRBJ1-5; the D gene is possibly TRBD1 (6 bases). Trimming took 4 bases from V and 1 from J, leaving 9 bases between them. CDR3 length: 14 amino acids. Germline lookup yields CDR1 SGHKS and CDR2 YYEKEE (reference sequence). For the CDR3, the DNA is TGTGCCAGCAGCCAGGGGCCCAGCAATCAGCCCCAGCATTTT. It translates to CASSQGPSNQPQHF.

The chain employs TRBV19 and TRBJ1-2; TRBD1 matches at 8 bases. CDR1 LNHDA and CDR2 SQIVND come from the germline V gene (reference sequence). V was pared by 2 bases and J by 0 bases, with 17 bases of the junction left unmatched. This CDR3 spans 20 amino acids. The CDR3 DNA follows: TGTGCCAGTAGTATATATCCCGAGCCCGCAAGACAGGGGACTAACTATGGCTACACCTTC. Protein: CASSIYPEPARQGTNYGYTF.

The gene calls are TRBV5-6 and TRBJ2-4, with D possibly matching TRBD1 (6 bases). The germline V gene encodes CDR1 SGHDT and CDR2 YYEEEE. Trimming took off 3 bases at V and 7 bases at J, with 17 bases between the two ends. CDR3 length equals 15 residues. The CDR3 region is CASSSLQGGMNIQYF. The CDR3 region has the DNA TGTGCCAGCAGCTCTTTACAGGGTGGTATGAACATTCAGTACTTC.

The rearrangement links TRBV5-1 to TRBJ2-1; a weak D match, TRBD2 (7 bases). Germline lookup yields CDR1 SGHRS and CDR2 YFSETQ. With 4 bases removed from V and 6 bases from J, the gap between germline ends came to 17 bases. The CDR3 extends over 15 amino acids. Written as DNA, the CDR3 is TGCGCCAGCAGCCTCGGGGGGCTAGCCGTCAATGAGCAGTTCTTC. This translates into CASSLGGLAVNEQFF.

This clone was counted once. The rearrangement links TRBV27 to TRBJ1-2; no clear D gene. Trimming pared 1 base from V and 2 bases from J, leaving 8 bases between. This CDR3 spans 14 amino acids. Germline values: CDR1 MNHEY, CDR2 SMNVEV (reference sequence). The CDR3, as DNA: TGTGCCAGCAGTTTATACCCGGGAAACTATGGCTACACCTTC. The encoded protein is CASSLYPGNYGYTF.

V is TRBV15 and J is TRBJ2-1; the match to TRBD1 covers 9 bases. In germline, CDR1 is LNHNV, CDR2 YYDKDF (reference sequence). The CDR3 loop spans 15 amino acids. Trimming removed 3 bases from V and 5 bases from J; junction bases left unmatched: 5. The CDR3 loop reads CATSRPGQGHNEQFF. CDR3 bases: TGTGCCACCAGCAGGCCGGGACAGGGACACAATGAGCAGTTCTTC.

This chain links TRBV27 with TRBJ1-5, with unresolved D. The CDR3 has 14 residues. Germline V CDR1 and CDR2: MNHEY, SMNVEV (reference sequence). V lost 2 bases, J lost 7 bases, and 12 bases lay in between. CDR3 DNA: TGTGCCAGCAGTTTACGGTTGTACGGGCAGCCCCAGCATTTT. As protein: CASSLRLYGQPQHF.

The V gene is TRBV6-1, the J gene TRBJ1-3; 7 bases align to TRBD1. The CDR3 extends over 14 amino acids. Per the germline V gene, CDR1 is MNHNS and CDR2 is SASEGT. V shed 5 bases and J 1 base; nucleotides not matched to a gene: 2. CDR3 in DNA: TGTGCCAGCAGTACAGGGGAATCTGGAAACACCATATATTTT. Protein sequence: CASSTGESGNTIYF.

With regard to this clone: Other DNA sequences of this sample code for an identical CDR3. The chain uses TRBV19 and TRBJ2-7; 8 bases map to TRBD1. The germline gives CDR1 LNHDA, CDR2 SQIVND (reference sequence). The CDR3 sequence is 14 residues long. The junction had 2 bases not matched to a gene; V was cut back by 2 bases and J by 2 bases. CDR3 residues: CASSITGGTYEQYF. The CDR3 bases are TGTGCCAGTAGTATAACAGGGGGTACCTACGAGCAGTACTTC.

This chain uses TRBV18 with TRBJ1-2; TRBD1 matches 8 bases. The CDR3 is 15 amino acids. Germline values: CDR1 KGHSH, CDR2 LQKENI. V was pared by 3 bases and J by 6 bases, with 9 bases of the junction left unmatched. The chain's CDR3 is CASSPPADRADGYTF. The CDR3 bases are TGTGCCAGCTCACCTCCCGCGGACAGGGCTGATGGCTACACCTTC.

This clone was found a few times. The gene calls are TRBV5-1 and TRBJ1-2, with a possible D match to TRBD1 (5 bases). Trimming left V 1 base short and J 6 bases short, with 13 bases between. The CDR3 runs 14 residues. Looked up from germline, CDR1 is SGHRS and CDR2 is YFSETQ. Written as DNA, the CDR3 is TGCGCCAGCAGCTTGATCGGGGGTTCCCATGGCTACACCTTC. This codes for CASSLIGGSHGYTF.

This chain joins TRBV9 and TRBJ2-1; 13 bases are a match to TRBD2. CDR3 size: 18 residues. V lost 4 bases and J lost 5; bases outside the gene matches: 12. In germline, CDR1 is SGDLS, CDR2 YYNGEE. Here the CDR3 DNA reads TGTGCCAGCAGCCTCAGATCGTGGACTAGCGGGAGCCACAATGAGCAGTTCTTC. This translates into CASSLRSWTSGSHNEQFF.

V and J are TRBV10-2 and TRBJ2-7; 7 positions agree with TRBD2. Germline V gene data show CDR1 as WSHSY and CDR2 as SAAADI. Trimming at V came to 3 bases and at J to 3 bases, leaving 8 bases not matched to a gene. The CDR3 is 15 residues long. Written as DNA, the CDR3 is TGCGCCAGCAGTGACTCGGGGGGAGAATTCTACGAGCAGTACTTC. This sequence encodes CASSDSGGEFYEQYF.

The chain combines TRBV9 with TRBJ1-4; perhaps TRBD1 as D (6 bases). CDR1 SGDLS and CDR2 YYNGEE come from the germline V gene. Between the trimmed V and J ends, which lost 6 bases and 8 bases, there was a span of 20 bases. The CDR3 has 15 residues. CDR3: CASNYVGGAGEKLFF. Here the CDR3 DNA reads TGTGCCAGCAACTACGTGGGGGGGGCAGGCGAAAAACTGTTTTTT.

V and J are TRBV5-1 and TRBJ1-3; D perhaps matches TRBD1 (6 bases). CDR3 length: 15 residues. CDR1 is SGHRS, CDR2 YFSETQ, per germline. V dropped 1 base and J dropped 4 bases, with 12 bases sitting between them. This CDR3 reads CASSLLQGKGNTIYF. Here the CDR3 DNA reads TGCGCCAGCAGCTTGTTACAGGGAAAAGGAAACACCATATATTTT.

This chain connects TRBV28 to TRBJ2-5; D is perhaps TRBD1 (5 bases). Trimming removed 3 bases from V and 1 base from J, with 9 bases in between. Germline CDR1 is MDHEN and CDR2 is SYDVKM. This CDR3 region has 14 residues. The CDR3 DNA reads as TGTGCCAGCAGTTTCCGACAGTTCCAAGAGACCCAGTACTTC. Residues: CASSFRQFQETQYF. The full variable domain, rest sourced from reference TRBV28 and TRBJ2-5, is DVKVTQSSRYLVKRTGEKVFLECVQDMDHENMFWYRQDPGLGLRLIYFSYDVKMKEKGDIPEGYSVSREKKERFSLILESASTNQTSMYLCASSFRQFQETQYFGPGTRLLVL.

J is TRBJ1-5 and V is TRBV2; TRBD1 might be the D (5 bases). CDR1 is SNHLY, CDR2 FYNNEI, per germline. The CDR3 length is 15 residues. V lost 0 bases and J lost 4, with 10 bases in between. CDR3 bases: TGTGCCAGCAGTGAAGCGGGGGGGAGAAATCAGCCCCAGCATTTT. Its translation: CASSEAGGRNQPQHF.

The chain couples TRBV25-1 to TRBJ1-2; D possibly corresponds to TRBD1 (6 bases). The CDR3 sequence is 14 residues long. Trimming removed 3 bases at V and 4 bases at J, with 12 bases between. The germline gives CDR1 MGHDK, CDR2 SYGVNS. The CDR3 is CASSEPTGTYGYTF. The DNA for the CDR3 is TGTGCCAGCAGTGAGCCGACAGGCACCTATGGCTACACCTTC.

The J gene is TRBJ2-2, the V gene TRBV7-9; 7 positions agree with TRBD2. V shed 0 bases and J 4 bases; nucleotides not matched to a gene: 5. Germline-derived CDR1 and CDR2 are SEHNR and FQNEAQ (reference sequence). This CDR3 region has 16 residues. CDR3 protein: CASSLAGGPGTGELFF. CDR3 nucleotides: TGTGCCAGCAGCTTAGCGGGAGGGCCGGGCACCGGGGAGCTGTTTTTT.

The chain is built from TRBV5-1 and TRBJ2-3, with a possible D match to TRBD2 (6 bases). CDR1 and CDR2 from the germline V gene are SGHRS and YFSETQ. V gave up 0 bases and J gave up 2 bases, with 10 bases separating them. The CDR3 totals 15 residues. The CDR3 DNA is TGCGCCAGCAGCTTGGCGTCGGGAGTCACAGATACGCAGTATTTT. Its translation is CASSLASGVTDTQYF.

This clone was seen only a few times. This sequence joins TRBV5-6 and TRBJ1-6; D uncertain. CDR1 is SGHDT and CDR2 is YYEEEE in the germline V gene. The V and J ends lost 0 bases and 10 bases respectively, with 14 bases between them. This CDR3 spans 15 amino acids. CDR3 nucleotide sequence: TGTGCCAGCAGCTTGGGTGTGGCCCCTGTGTCACCCCTCCACTTT. It translates to CASSLGVAPVSPLHF.

The rearrangement links TRBV25-1 to TRBJ2-2; no clear D gene. The CDR3 consists of 14 residues. Trimming took off 3 bases at V and 1 base at J, with 6 bases between the two ends. Germline V gene lookup returns CDR1 MGHDK and CDR2 SYGVNS. The chain's CDR3 is CASSDKLNTGELFF. The CDR3 DNA follows: TGTGCCAGCAGTGATAAATTGAACACCGGGGAGCTGTTTTTT.

This clone was detected only once. The V gene is TRBV4-1, the J gene TRBJ2-3; 9 bases map to TRBD2. This CDR3 is 15 amino acids long. Trimming took 1 base from V and 5 from J; bases not matched to a gene: 4. Germline V gene data show CDR1 as MGHRA and CDR2 as YSYEKL. CDR3 nucleotide sequence: TGCGCCAGCAGCCAAGCGGGCGGGGGGGGAGATACGCAGTATTTT. Translating gives CASSQAGGGGDTQYF.